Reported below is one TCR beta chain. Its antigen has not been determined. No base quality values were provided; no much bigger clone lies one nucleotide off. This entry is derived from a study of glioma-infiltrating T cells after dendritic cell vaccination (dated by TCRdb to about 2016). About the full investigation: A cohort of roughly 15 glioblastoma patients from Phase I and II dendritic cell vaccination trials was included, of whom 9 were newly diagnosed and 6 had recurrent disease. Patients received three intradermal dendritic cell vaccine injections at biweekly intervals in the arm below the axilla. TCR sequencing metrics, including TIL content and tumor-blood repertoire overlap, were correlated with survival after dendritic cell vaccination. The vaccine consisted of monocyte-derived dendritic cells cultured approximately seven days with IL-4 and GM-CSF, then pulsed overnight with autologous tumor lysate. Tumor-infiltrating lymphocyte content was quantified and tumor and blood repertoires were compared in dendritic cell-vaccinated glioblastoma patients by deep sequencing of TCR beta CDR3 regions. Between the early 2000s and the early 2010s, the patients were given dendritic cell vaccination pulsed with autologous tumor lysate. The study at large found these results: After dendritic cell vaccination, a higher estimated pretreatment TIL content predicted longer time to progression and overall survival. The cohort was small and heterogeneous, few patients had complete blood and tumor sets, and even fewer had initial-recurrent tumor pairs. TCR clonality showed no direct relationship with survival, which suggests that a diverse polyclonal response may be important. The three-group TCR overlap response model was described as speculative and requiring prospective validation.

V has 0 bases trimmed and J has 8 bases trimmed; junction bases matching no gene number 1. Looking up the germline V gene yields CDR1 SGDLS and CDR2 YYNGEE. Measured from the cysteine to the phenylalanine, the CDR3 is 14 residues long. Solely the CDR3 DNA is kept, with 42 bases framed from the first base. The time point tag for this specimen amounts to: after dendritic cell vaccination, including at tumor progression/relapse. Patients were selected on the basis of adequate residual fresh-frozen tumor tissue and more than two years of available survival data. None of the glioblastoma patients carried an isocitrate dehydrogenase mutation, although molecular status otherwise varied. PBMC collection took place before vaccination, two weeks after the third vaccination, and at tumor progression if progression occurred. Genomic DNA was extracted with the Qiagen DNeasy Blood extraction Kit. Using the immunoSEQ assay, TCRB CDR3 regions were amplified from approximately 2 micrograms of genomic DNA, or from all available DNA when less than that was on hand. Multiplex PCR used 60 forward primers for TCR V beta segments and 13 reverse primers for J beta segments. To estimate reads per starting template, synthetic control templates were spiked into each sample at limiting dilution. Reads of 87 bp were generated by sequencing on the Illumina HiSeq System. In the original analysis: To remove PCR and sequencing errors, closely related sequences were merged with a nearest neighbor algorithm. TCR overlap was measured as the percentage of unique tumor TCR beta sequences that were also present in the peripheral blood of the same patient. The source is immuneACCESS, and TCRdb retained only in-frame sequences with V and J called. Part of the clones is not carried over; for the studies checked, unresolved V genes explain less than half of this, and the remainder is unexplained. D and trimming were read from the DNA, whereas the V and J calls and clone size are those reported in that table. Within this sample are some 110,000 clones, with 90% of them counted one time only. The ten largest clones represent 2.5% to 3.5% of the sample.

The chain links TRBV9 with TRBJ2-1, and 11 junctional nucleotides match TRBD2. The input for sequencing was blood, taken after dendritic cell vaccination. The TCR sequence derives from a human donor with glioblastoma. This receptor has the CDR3 CASSVALAGDEQFF. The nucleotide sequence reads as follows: TGTGCCAGCAGCGTAGCACTAGCGGGGGATGAGCAGTTCTTC.